This TCR beta chain was found in a study of blood T cell repertoires in COVID-19. Study context: Acute and convalescent COVID-19 samples came from the United States, Italy and Spain.

Germline V gives CDR1 MNHEY, CDR2 SMNVEV (reference sequence). The ends lost 7 bases at V and 4 bases at J; junction bases unmatched: 6. CDR3 length: 14 residues. A Seattle source enrolled patients during active infection and followed them longitudinally. In the original workflow: Counts of nucleated cells, estimated from reference gene primer amplification, were obtained. Repertoires were generated with immunoSEQ multiplex PCR, while TCRdb's copy carries only in-frame clones and drops some. V and J calls and clone size are those listed in that table; D and trimming were worked out from the DNA. Altogether 250,000 to 350,000 clones are present, approximately 83% being singletons, with the ten largest covering about 15%.

The rearrangement joins TRBV27 to TRBJ1-4; 7 positions agree with TRBD1. The TCR sequence derives from a person aged 65 to 85 with COVID-19, enrolled during active disease. What was sequenced was peripheral blood. The CDR3 DNA reads as TGTGCCAGCAAGGGACAGAACAATAATGAAAAACTGTTTTTT. Translation: CASKGQNNNEKLFF.